One sample yielded the 20 T cell receptor beta chains listed below, sequenced in a study of cytomegalovirus exposure and HLA in healthy donors. The PCR used 60 Vbeta and 13 Jbeta primers. This table comes from immunoSEQ multiplex PCR, and its TCRdb copy is limited to in-frame clones, with some not included. The data contain some 160,000 clones, more than 75% of them singletons. Material: PBMCs. Every receptor here comes from a male donor in good health and CMV-seronegative.

In its sample, this clone was seen a few times. The chain has TRBV4-1 and TRBJ2-2, with 8 bases that match TRBD1. Per germline, CDR1 MGHRA and CDR2 YSYEKL. Trimming at V came to 0 bases and at J to 10 bases, leaving 13 bases not matched to a gene. This CDR3 comprises 17 residues. CDR3 in amino acids: CASSQEGPGQGFPELFF. CDR3 DNA: TGCGCCAGCAGCCAAGAGGGGCCCGGACAGGGCTTCCCGGAGCTGTTTTTT.

This clone is a singleton in its sample. The chain joins TRBV19 to TRBJ1-1; TRBD1 might be the D (5 bases). Trimming took 5 bases from V and 1 from J, leaving 8 bases between them. The CDR3 has 13 residues. Germline V gives CDR1 LNHDA, CDR2 SQIVND (reference sequence). CDR3 sequence reads: CASSPRENTEAFF. CDR3 DNA sequence: TGTGCCAGTAGTCCCAGGGAGAACACTGAAGCTTTCTTT.

This clone was detected only a few times. The chain combines TRBV7-3 with TRBJ2-3, with 10 bases matching TRBD2. CDR1 is SGHTA, CDR2 FQGTGA, per germline. This CDR3 spans 15 amino acids. Germline trimming cut 10 bases from V and 0 bases from J; bases unmatched to any gene: 7. For the CDR3, the DNA is TGTGCCACGAAACCTAGCGGGGGAAGCACAGATACGCAGTATTTT. Its translation: CATKPSGGSTDTQYF.

The rearrangement uses TRBV14 and TRBJ2-1; 15 nucleotides align to TRBD2. Looked up from germline, CDR1 is SGHDN and CDR2 is FVKESK. J lost 7 bases, V lost 4 bases, and 5 bases had no gene match. This CDR3 has 16 amino acids. In DNA form, the CDR3 reads TGTGCCAGCAGCCGGCTTGGGACTAGCGGGGGGAATGAGCAGTTCTTC. Its protein is CASSRLGTSGGNEQFF.

The CDR3 sequence: CASSSGQPNYNYGYTF. For the CDR3, the DNA is TGTGCCAGCAGCTCGGGACAGCCTAACTATAACTATGGCTACACCTTC. V gene TRBV5-4 combines with J gene TRBJ1-2, with TRBD1 matching over 7 bases. Germline CDR1 is SGHNT and CDR2 is YYREEE (reference sequence). This CDR3 contains 16 residues. The trim removed 3 bases at V and 1 base at J, leaving 9 bases unmatched.

V usage is TRBV7-3 and J usage is TRBJ2-2; possible D gene TRBD2, 6 bases. The CDR3 loop spans 17 amino acids. The germline gives CDR1 SGHTA, CDR2 FQGTGA. Trimming removed 1 base from V and 2 bases from J, with 14 bases in between. As DNA, the CDR3 is TGTGCCAGCAGCTTAAGGGGGGACGGGAGAAACACCGGGGAGCTGTTTTTT. Protein product: CASSLRGDGRNTGELFF.

The CDR3 region is CASSLGQGLNYGYTF. As DNA, the CDR3 is TGTGCCAGCAGCTTAGGACAGGGTCTAAACTATGGCTACACCTTC. The chain is built from TRBV7-2 and TRBJ1-2, with TRBD1 identical over 7 bases. V lost 1 base and J lost 2; bases outside the gene matches: 4. CDR1 is SGHTA and CDR2 is FQGNSA in the germline V gene. This CDR3 contains 15 residues.

The genes are TRBV6-1 and TRBJ2-2, with 8 bases that match TRBD1. The V segment lost 5 bases and the J segment 7 bases; nucleotides outside the gene matches: 6. The CDR3 contains 14 residues. Germline loops: CDR1 MNHNS, CDR2 SASEGT. The CDR3 DNA reads as TGTGCCAGCAGTAAACGGACAGGGAACGGGGAGCTGTTTTTT. Its protein product is CASSKRTGNGELFF.

The genes are TRBV19 and TRBJ1-1; the D gene is possibly TRBD1 (5 bases). Germline V CDR1 and CDR2: LNHDA, SQIVND (reference sequence). The CDR3 runs to 17 residues. Trimming took 5 bases from V and 0 from J, leaving 19 bases between them. As DNA, the CDR3 is TGTGCCAGTAGTTCCAGGACGGGCAGACAGATGAACACTGAAGCTTTCTTT. Protein product: CASSSRTGRQMNTEAFF. Using reference TRBV19 and TRBJ1-1 for the parts outside the CDR3, the full variable domain is DGGITQSPKYLFRKEGQNVTLSCEQNLNHDAMYWYRQDPGQGLRLIYYSQIVNDFQKGDIAEGYSVSREKKESFPLTVTSAQKNPTAFYLCASSSRTGRQMNTEAFFGQGTRLTVV.

The chain is built from TRBV4-1 and TRBJ2-5, with no clear D. Germline V gene sequence: CDR1 MGHRA, CDR2 YSYEKL. V lost 1 base and J 4 bases, leaving 7 bases between the germline ends. CDR3 length: 13 residues. In DNA form, the CDR3 reads TGCGCCAGCAGCCAAGTTATTAGAGAGACCCAGTACTTC. It translates to CASSQVIRETQYF.

The gene calls are TRBV2 and TRBJ2-7, with 12 bases aligning to TRBD2. Germline V lookup: CDR1 SNHLY, CDR2 FYNNEI. Trimming at V came to 9 bases and at J to 4 bases, leaving 4 bases not matched to a gene. The CDR3 covers 13 residues. The CDR3 DNA reads as TGTGCCAGTCAGACTAGCGGGGGTTACGAGCAGTACTTC. This sequence encodes CASQTSGGYEQYF.

The chain uses TRBV5-1 and TRBJ1-1; D unclear. The CDR3 consists of 15 residues. With 0 bases removed from V and 1 base from J, the gap between germline ends came to 10 bases. Germline V gives CDR1 SGHRS, CDR2 YFSETQ. The CDR3 DNA sequence: TGCGCCAGCAGCTTGGGAGGGTACGGGAACACTGAAGCTTTCTTT. It encodes CASSLGGYGNTEAFF.

The V and J genes are TRBV19 and TRBJ2-5; TRBD1 might be the D (5 bases). V was pared by 7 bases and J by 3 bases, with 12 bases between. Germline-derived CDR1 and CDR2 are LNHDA and SQIVND (reference sequence). This CDR3 region has 13 residues. The CDR3 DNA follows: TGTGCCAGTAAGGGGATTGATAAAGAGACCCAGTACTTC. The encoded protein is CASKGIDKETQYF. The full variable domain, rest sourced from reference TRBV19 and TRBJ2-5, is DGGITQSPKYLFRKEGQNVTLSCEQNLNHDAMYWYRQDPGQGLRLIYYSQIVNDFQKGDIAEGYSVSREKKESFPLTVTSAQKNPTAFYLCASKGIDKETQYFGPGTRLLVL.

This chain joins TRBV7-3 and TRBJ2-1, with TRBD2 matching 10 bases. The CDR3 is made up of 16 amino acids. V trimming: 5 bases; J trimming: 4 bases; junction bases outside the gene matches: 8. Germline assignment: CDR1 SGHTA and CDR2 FQGTGA. The CDR3 sequence: CASSPRVAGGYNEQFF. In DNA form, the CDR3 reads TGTGCCAGCAGCCCCCGAGTAGCGGGGGGATACAATGAGCAGTTCTTC.

V usage is TRBV21-1 and J usage is TRBJ2-5; TRBD2, the table's D call, lacks a check against the DNA. TRBV21-1 is a documented pseudogene. This CDR3 region has 15 residues. The CDR3 protein is CASSQRAGVDETQYF. The CDR3 bases are TGTGCCAGCAGCCAGCGAGCGGGGGTAGATGAGACCCAGTACTTC.

In nucleotides, the CDR3 is TGTGCCAGTAGTCCCAGGGGGCGAGAGACCCAGTACTTC. Protein sequence: CASSPRGRETQYF. This chain connects TRBV19 to TRBJ2-5; 8 positions match TRBD1. V shed 5 bases, J shed 4 bases, and the junction held 3 bases outside the gene matches. The CDR3 spans 13 residues. Germline CDR1 reads LNHDA; CDR2 reads SQIVND (reference sequence).

This chain joins TRBV19 and TRBJ2-7; 7 bases map to TRBD2. CDR1 and CDR2 (germline): LNHDA, SQIVND (reference sequence). The CDR3 has 13 amino acids. J lost 0 bases, V lost 10 bases, and 6 bases had no gene match. CDR3 loop: CATGRGVSYEQYF. The CDR3 bases are TGTGCCACTGGCCGGGGGGTCTCCTACGAGCAGTACTTC.

The V gene is TRBV6-5, the J gene TRBJ2-7, with 8 bases lining up with TRBD1. The germline V gene encodes CDR1 MNHEY and CDR2 SVGAGI. This CDR3 contains 14 residues. Written as DNA, the CDR3 is TGTGCTAGCTATAGGACAGGGAGCTCCTACGAGCAGTACTTC. Protein: CASYRTGSSYEQYF.

The CDR3 region is CASSPKTGSSGDTQYF. In DNA, the CDR3 is TGTGCCAGCAGCCCCAAGACAGGGTCGTCAGGAGATACGCAGTATTTT. The chain recombines TRBV7-8 with TRBJ2-3, with 7 positions matching TRBD1. Losses at the gene ends were 5 bases for V and 5 bases for J; bases not matched to a gene: 13. The CDR3 length is 16 residues. Germline-derived CDR1 and CDR2 are SGHVS and FQNEAQ. The full variable domain, with the rest looked up from reference TRBV7-8 and TRBJ2-3, is GAGVSQSPRYKVAKRGQDVALRCDPISGHVSLFWYQQALGQGPEFLTYFQNEAQLDKSGLPSDRFFAERPEGSVSTLKIQRTQQEDSAVYLCASSPKTGSSGDTQYFGPGTRLTVL.

The CDR3 DNA follows: TGTGCCTGGAGTTACGGACAGGGCCCTGAAAAACTGTTTTTT. The encoded protein is CAWSYGQGPEKLFF. This rearrangement joins TRBV30 to TRBJ1-4; 8 positions agree with TRBD1. There are 14 residues in the CDR3. V shed 2 bases, J shed 7 bases, and the junction held 6 bases outside the gene matches. The germline gives CDR1 GTSNPN, CDR2 SVGIG (reference sequence). Full variable domain (rest looked up from reference TRBV30 and TRBJ1-4): SQTIHQWPATLVQPVGSPLSLECTVEGTSNPNLYWYRQAAGRGLQLLFYSVGIGQISSEVPQNLSASRPQDRQFILSSKKLLLSDSGFYLCAWSYGQGPEKLFFGSGTQLSVL.